These 22 T cell receptor beta chains share one sample of origin, sequenced in a study of shared clonotypes between healthy human individuals. Sequenced by immunoSEQ multiplex PCR; TCRdb stores in-frame clones only, minus some. The table includes about 460,000 clones, roughly three quarters detected once. Sequencing was performed on PBMCs. Source of these receptors: a middle-aged woman in good health. Some clones in this sample may be carry-over from other donors' samples.

The rearrangement joins TRBV19 to TRBJ2-5; a weak D match, TRBD2 (5 bases). V was pared by 5 bases and J by 5 bases, with 15 bases between. Germline CDR1 is LNHDA and CDR2 is SQIVND (reference sequence). This CDR3 spans 14 amino acids. The chain's CDR3 is CASSFLASAETQYF. The CDR3 nucleotides read TGTGCCAGTAGTTTTTTAGCGTCAGCGGAGACCCAGTACTTC.

There are many counts of this clone. This chain uses TRBV2 with TRBJ1-5, with 7 positions matching TRBD1. Germline V gives CDR1 SNHLY, CDR2 FYNNEI. V lost 6 bases and J lost 3; bases outside the gene matches: 5. CDR3 length: 14 residues. CDR3 in amino acids: CASSQGQSNQPQHF. The CDR3 DNA reads as TGTGCCAGCAGCCAGGGACAGTCCAATCAGCCCCAGCATTTT.

The table lists this clone with many counts. Other DNA sequences from this sample encode an identical CDR3 as well. The CDR3 sequence is CASSVVSGEKLFF. The CDR3 DNA reads as TGTGCCAGCAGCGTAGTCTCAGGGGAAAAACTGTTTTTT. This chain uses TRBV9 with TRBJ1-4, with D possibly being TRBD1 (5 bases). The CDR3 spans 13 residues. The V gene lost 0 bases and the J gene lost 8 bases, with 8 bases spanning the gap. CDR1 and CDR2 from the germline V gene are SGDLS and YYNGEE.

The J gene is TRBJ1-2, the V gene TRBV10-3; D is unclear. Trimming cost V 0 bases and J 2 bases, with 13 bases left between them. The CDR3 loop spans 16 amino acids. Germline V CDR1 and CDR2: ENHRY, SYGVKD. The CDR3: CAISESSDRNNYGYTF. The CDR3 DNA sequence: TGTGCCATCAGTGAGTCGAGCGACCGAAACAACTATGGCTACACCTTC.

V gene TRBV6-6 combines with J gene TRBJ1-1; D is undetermined. The length of the CDR3 is 11 residues. Germline assignment: CDR1 MNHNY and CDR2 SVGAGI (reference sequence). Trimming removed 6 bases from V and 4 bases from J, with 6 bases in between. DNA of the CDR3: TGTGCCAGCAGGTCGGGCACTGAAGCTTTCTTT. Protein: CASRSGTEAFF.

This chain uses TRBV18 with TRBJ2-5; 12 bases are shared with TRBD2. V lost 3 bases, J lost 1 base, and 0 bases stayed unmatched. The CDR3 length is 15 residues. Germline V gives CDR1 KGHSH, CDR2 LQKENI. CDR3 amino acids: CASSPGLAGQETQYF. The CDR3, as DNA: TGTGCCAGCTCACCGGGACTAGCGGGCCAAGAGACCCAGTACTTC.

This clone was counted a few times. V usage is TRBV30 and J usage is TRBJ2-1, with 11 bases matching TRBD2. J was trimmed by 7 bases and V by 5 bases; bases with no gene match: 16. The CDR3 has 17 residues. In germline, CDR1 is GTSNPN, CDR2 SVGIG (reference sequence). The DNA for the CDR3 is TGTGCCTGGGGTAATATTGTAGCGGGAGGGCTTCGGAATGAGCAGTTCTTC. Translating it yields CAWGNIVAGGLRNEQFF.

This clone was seen only a few times. The chain couples TRBV30 to TRBJ2-2, with 8 bases lining up with TRBD2. The CDR3 loop spans 15 amino acids. The germline V gene encodes CDR1 GTSNPN and CDR2 SVGIG (reference sequence). The ends lost 0 bases at V and 1 base at J; junction bases unmatched: 1. CDR3: CAWSVLAENTGELFF. CDR3 sequence (DNA): TGTGCCTGGAGTGTACTAGCGGAGAACACCGGGGAGCTGTTTTTT.

A note on this clone: A far larger clone is one base from this, pointing to a likely read error. This sample also contains other DNA sequences that code for the same CDR3. This chain uses TRBV9 with TRBJ2-1; 9 bases agree with TRBD2. After removal of 4 bases from V and 5 bases from J, the junction contained 13 bases not matched to a gene. CDR1 SGDLS and CDR2 YYNGEE come from the germline V gene. CDR3 length: 17 amino acids. The CDR3, as DNA: TGTGCCAGCAGCCCCCATGCTGTGAGCGGGGGGAACAATGAGCAGTTCTTC. It translates to CASSPHAVSGGNNEQFF.

J is TRBJ2-1 and V is TRBV4-3; D is ambiguous. The CDR3 runs to 18 residues. The V end lost 0 bases, the J end lost 3 bases, and 18 bases lay between the germline ends. Germline V gene data show CDR1 as LGHNA and CDR2 as YSLEER. The CDR3 protein is CASSQEAHGLNLYNEQFF. The CDR3 DNA is TGCGCCAGCAGCCAAGAAGCCCACGGGCTAAATCTCTACAATGAGCAGTTCTTC.

J is TRBJ1-4 and V is TRBV28, with a weak D call TRBD1 (6 bases). Trimming removed 0 bases at V and 8 bases at J, with 19 bases between. The germline CDR1 and CDR2 sequences are MDHEN and SYDVKM. The CDR3 contains 17 residues. The CDR3 region is CASSLWAGGAEEEKLFF. Here the CDR3 DNA reads TGTGCCAGCAGTTTATGGGCGGGGGGCGCCGAGGAAGAAAAACTGTTTTTT.

With respect to this clone: With a much larger clone just one base away, this may be a read error. This same CDR3 is encoded by further DNA sequences in the sample. The gene calls are TRBV28 and TRBJ1-5; 7 positions match TRBD1. Trimming cost V 9 bases and J 4 bases; bases outside gene matches: 6. This CDR3 spans 13 amino acids. Per germline, CDR1 MDHEN and CDR2 SYDVKM. CDR3 residues: CASDGDRNQPQHF. The DNA of the CDR3 is TGTGCCAGTGACGGGGACAGAAATCAGCCCCAGCATTTT.

The chain links TRBV7-6 to TRBJ2-5; D may be TRBD1 (6 bases). The CDR3 covers 15 residues. V dropped 5 bases and J dropped 3 bases, with 16 bases sitting between them. The germline V gene encodes CDR1 SGHVS and CDR2 FNYEAQ. The CDR3 DNA reads TGTGCCAGCAGCAAAAGTTATAGGACAGAAGAGACCCAGTACTTC. Its translation: CASSKSYRTEETQYF.

This clone was seen at least ten times. The sample has other DNA sequences that encode this CDR3 too. The chain combines TRBV7-2 with TRBJ1-2, with D uncertain. Deletions cut 5 bases from V and 4 bases from J, with 8 bases between. The CDR3 has 12 residues. Germline assignment: CDR1 SGHTA and CDR2 FQGNSA. CDR3 protein: CASSKNSYGYTF. CDR3 nucleotides: TGTGCCAGCAGCAAGAACAGCTATGGCTACACCTTC.

As for this clone: A far more abundant clone sits one base away, making this likely a read error. No conserved phenylalanine or tryptophan ends this CDR3, so it is likely a read error. V and J are TRBV7-8 and TRBJ2-7; 7 bases are shared with TRBD1. The germline CDR1 and CDR2 sequences are SGHVS and FQNEAQ. V gave up 7 bases and J gave up 2 bases; unmatched junction bases: 5. The CDR3 sequence is 13 residues long. The CDR3: CASNRGGAYEQYS. The CDR3 DNA reads TGTGCCAGCAACAGGGGTGGGGCCTACGAGCAGTACTCC.

For this clone: A far larger clone is off by one base, so a read error is likely. Additional DNA sequences in this sample encode the identical CDR3. CDR3 residues: CASSLLQEFYEQYF. The DNA for the CDR3 is TGTGCCAGCAGCCTACTTCAGGAGTTCTACGAGCAGTACTTC. The genes are TRBV28 and TRBJ2-7, with no clear D. CDR3 length: 14 amino acids. Germline CDR1 MDHEN, CDR2 SYDVKM. The ends were cut back, 6 bases at V and 3 bases at J, with 15 bases in the middle.

Here the CDR3 reads CASSLNSIRSYNEQFF. CDR3 bases: TGTGCCAGCAGCTTGAACAGCATCCGCTCCTACAATGAGCAGTTCTTC. The chain uses TRBV11-2 and TRBJ2-1; D call uncertain. The CDR3 consists of 16 residues. CDR1 is SGHAT and CDR2 is FQNNGV in the germline V gene. V gave up 3 bases and J gave up 0 bases, with 12 bases separating them.

As to this clone: This likely reflects a read error, since a far larger clone is one base away. V gene TRBV30 combines with J gene TRBJ1-2, with 9 bases lining up with TRBD1. Germline CDR1 reads GTSNPN; CDR2 reads SVGIG (reference sequence). This CDR3 spans 14 amino acids. The CDR3: CAWSGITGGYGYAF. The CDR3 bases are TGTGCCTGGAGTGGGATTACAGGGGGCTATGGCTACGCCTTC.

A word on this clone: Possible read error: a much larger clone is one base away. This chain joins TRBV29-1 and TRBJ2-1; 7 bases map to TRBD2. Germline assignment: CDR1 SQVTM and CDR2 ANQGSEA. This CDR3 has 14 amino acids. CDR3 coding DNA: TGCAGCGTTGTGGGGGGAGGGTTCTCCAATGAGCAGCTCTTC. It encodes CSVVGGGFSNEQLF.

The rearrangement links TRBV7-2 to TRBJ2-1; 8 nucleotides align to TRBD1. The length of the CDR3 is 15 residues. V lost 8 bases, J lost 4 bases, and 10 bases stayed unmatched. Germline CDR1 SGHTA, CDR2 FQGNSA. The CDR3 region has the DNA TGTGCCAGCCGAATTAAGACAGGGGCGTACAATGAGCAGTTCTTC. The encoded protein is CASRIKTGAYNEQFF.

The rearrangement links TRBV5-1 to TRBJ2-5, with a possible D match to TRBD1 (5 bases). The V gene lost 6 bases and the J gene lost 1 base, with 10 bases spanning the gap. This CDR3 is 13 amino acids long. The V gene's germline CDR1 is SGHRS and CDR2 YFSETQ. The CDR3 spells CASTTRVQETQYF. In DNA form, the CDR3 reads TGCGCCAGCACCACCAGGGTCCAAGAGACCCAGTACTTC. Full variable domain (rest looked up from reference TRBV5-1 and TRBJ2-5): KAGVTQTPRYLIKTRGQQVTLSCSPISGHRSVSWYQQTPGQGLQFLFEYFSETQRNKGNFPGRFSGRQFSNSRSEMNVSTLELGDSALYLCASTTRVQETQYFGPGTRLLVL.

V gene TRBV5-5 combines with J gene TRBJ2-7; possible D gene TRBD2, 7 bases. Germline V CDR1 and CDR2: SGHKS, YYEKEE (reference sequence). This CDR3 comprises 14 residues. The ends were cut back, 0 bases at V and 2 bases at J, with 9 bases in the middle. The CDR3 region has the DNA TGTGCCAGCAGCTTGGGCGGGGGCCCCTACGAGCAGTACTTC. Translated, it gives CASSLGGGPYEQYF.